This TCR beta chain was retrieved from a study of control samples from healthy donors and cancer patients. Germline lookup yields CDR1 MNHEY and CDR2 SVGEGT. The CDR3 has 17 residues. Trimming cost V 4 bases and J 2 bases; bases outside gene matches: 11. Sequencing used immunoSEQ multiplex PCR; TCRdb keeps in-frame clones, though not all of them. The data hold over 100,000 clones, with approximately 90% observed a single time. Specimen: blood. The genes are TRBV6-2 or TRBV6-3 and TRBJ1-2; TRBD1 agrees at 9 bases. The TCR originated in a woman aged 50 to 65 in good health. CDR3 amino acids: CASSSPGTGHRNYGYTF. The CDR3 bases are TGTGCCAGCAGTTCCCCGGGGACAGGGCACCGGAACTATGGCTACACCTTC.